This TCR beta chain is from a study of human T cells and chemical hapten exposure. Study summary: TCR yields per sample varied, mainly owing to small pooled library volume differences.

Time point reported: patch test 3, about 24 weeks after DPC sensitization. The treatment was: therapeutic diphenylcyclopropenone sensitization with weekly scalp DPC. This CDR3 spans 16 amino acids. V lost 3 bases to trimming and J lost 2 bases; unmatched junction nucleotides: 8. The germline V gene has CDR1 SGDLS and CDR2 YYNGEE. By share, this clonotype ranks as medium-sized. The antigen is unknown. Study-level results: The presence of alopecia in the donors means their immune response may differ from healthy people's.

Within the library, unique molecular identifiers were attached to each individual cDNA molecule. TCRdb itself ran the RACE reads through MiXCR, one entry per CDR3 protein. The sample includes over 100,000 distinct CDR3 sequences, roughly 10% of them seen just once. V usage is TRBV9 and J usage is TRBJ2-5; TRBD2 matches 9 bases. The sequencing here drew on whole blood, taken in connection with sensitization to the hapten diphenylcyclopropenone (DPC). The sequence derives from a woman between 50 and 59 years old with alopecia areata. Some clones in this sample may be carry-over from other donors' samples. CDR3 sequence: CASSAGLSGRQETQYF. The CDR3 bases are TGTGCCAGCAGCGCGGGCTTGAGCGGGAGGCAAGAGACCCAGTACTTC.